The rows below give T cell receptor delta chains drawn from one sample of a study of Vδ1+ human thymocytes. TCRdb reanalysed the multiplex PCR reads via CATT. The sample consists of about 55,000 delta-chain clones, less than 20% of them appearing once. Sequencing was done on a sample of Vdelta1+ gamma-delta thymocytes from the thymus. All receptors come from a boy under three years old who had congenital heart surgery. Each CDR3 is given with its conserved first and last residue. The order of the fields is J gene, V gene, D gene, clone size, CDR3 protein, CDR3 DNA. The D gene is left open where the match is weak. Size tells how often a clone was seen (once, few, many) or the class of an expanded clone, and some rows leave it out.

>TRDJ1|TRDV2|TRDD3|few
CAWPPRTGGTRYTDKLIF
TGTGCCTGGCCCCCACGGACTGGGGGAACTCGATACACCGATAAACTCATCTTT
>TRDJ1|TRDV1|TRDD3|few
CALGELFLRTYWGIRGADKLIF
TGTGCTCTTGGGGAACTATTCCTCCGAACTTACTGGGGGATACGCGGCGCCGATAAACTCATCTTT
>TRDJ1|TRDV1|TRDD3|NA
CALGEPLLGDYPLIF
TGTGCTCTTGGGGAACCATTACTGGGGGATTACCCACTCATCTTT
>TRDJ1|TRDV1|TRDD3|NA
CALGVPRTGGYVFTDKLIF
TGTGCTCTTGGGGTTCCCAGAACTGGGGGATACGTCTTTACCGATAAACTCATCTTT
>TRDJ1|TRDV2|TRDD3|NA
CACDTKYWGPPTDKLIF
TGTGCCTGTGACACTAAATACTGGGGGCCCCCCACCGATAAACTCATCTTT
>TRDJ1|TRDV1|NA|few
CALGAPGVSLIF
TGTGCTCTTGGGGCCCCGGGTGTTTCACTCATCTTT
>TRDJ1|TRDV1|TRDD3|few
CALVLSQLGDTGLTDKLIF
TGTGCTCTTGTCTTATCCCAACTGGGGGATACGGGACTCACCGATAAACTCATCTTT
>TRDJ1|TRDV1|TRDD3|NA
CALGEPLRVWGITLTDKLIF
TGTGCTCTTGGGGAACCCCTTAGGGTCTGGGGGATAACCCTTACCGATAAACTCATCTTT
>TRDJ1|TRDV1|NA|few
CALGERVLLTDKLIF
TGTGCTCTTGGGGAACGTGTCCTTCTGACCGATAAACTCATCTTT
>TRDJ1|TRDV1|NA|NA
CALGECLRISFPRTGHTDKLIF
TGTGCTCTTGGGGAATGCCTCCGAATCTCGTTTCCCCGTACTGGTCACACCGATAAACTCATCTTT
>TRDJ1|TRDV1|TRDD3|NA
CALGELVGRLGGSLYTDKLIF
TGTGCTCTTGGGGAACTAGTCGGTCGGCTGGGGGGTTCACTGTACACCGATAAACTCATCTTT
>TRDJ1|TRDV1|NA|few
CALGDHFTLAPTTDDKLIF
TGTGCTCTTGGGGATCACTTTACGCTCGCCCCCACCACCGACGATAAACTCATCTTT
>TRDJ1|TRDV1|TRDD3|NA
CALGEGPRGIWRGINTDKLIF
TGTGCTCTTGGGGAAGGTCCCCGGGGGATATGGCGGGGAATAAACACCGATAAACTCATCTTT
>TRDJ1|TRDV1|NA|few
CALGERRLKGELIF
TGTGCTCTTGGGGAACGTCGGTTAAAGGGGGAGCTCATCTTT
>TRDJ1|TRDV1|TRDD3|few
CALGPSPQLWGSIDKLIF
TGTGCTCTTGGGCCTTCGCCCCAACTCTGGGGGTCAATCGATAAACTCATCTTT
>TRDJ1|TRDV1|NA|NA
CALGERMGPSPRCGDKLIF
TGTGCTCTTGGGGAACGTATGGGGCCCTCCCCTCGGTGCGGCGATAAACTCATCTTT
>TRDJ1|TRDV1|TRDD2|few
CALGAIPTFLPVPYTDKLIF
TGTGCTCTTGGGGCAATTCCTACCTTCCTACCCGTACCTTACACCGATAAACTCATCTTT
>TRDJ1|TRDV1|TRDD3|NA
CALGHDLGGYAGATDKLIF
TGTGCTCTTGGCCATGACCTTGGGGGATACGCGGGAGCCACCGATAAACTCATCTTT